This T cell receptor (beta chain) was retrieved from a study of human T cells and chemical hapten exposure (dated by TCRdb to about 2021). A note on the overall study: For sensitization, 2% DPC in acetone was applied to a 2 cm by 2 cm area of upper inner arm skin. Roughly 30 alopecia patients provided blood for TCR sequencing at one to four time points (pre-sensitization, 2, 6 and 24 weeks). Throughout the roughly 26-week study period, patients were also given weekly therapeutic DPC doses on the scalp. The study tracked peripheral blood TCR repertoire changes in vivo during primary and secondary sensitization to the hapten diphenylcyclopropenone (DPC) in alopecia patients. The patient cohort, mostly female, included alopecia areata with under or over 50% scalp involvement, alopecia totalis and alopecia universalis. Blood was sampled from patients pre-sensitization (week 0) and at 2, 6 and about 24 weeks after DPC sensitization. Patch testing was performed on the upper back with Finn chambers containing 0.01% DPC, and the patch tests were scored after 6 days according to International Contact Dermatitis Research Group standards. Libraries were combined into a pool for sequencing, and differences in TCR yield between samples came mainly from small differences in library volumes within the pool. General study outcomes and caveats: A positive correlation was found between the number of PT1 expanded TCRs and patch test score, with significance reached at thresholds 8, 16 and 32 but not 4. No change with DPC sensitization was found in the number of TCRs above 1 in 1000 frequency, and no evidence of global repertoire structure alterations was found. Repeated subsampling changed both the strength of the expansion versus patch-test correlation and the threshold at which the correlation became significant. All patients had alopecia, a presumed autoimmune disease, so their immune response might differ from that of healthy individuals. Significantly more large CDR3 similarity clusters were formed by expanded TCRs than by pre-sensitization or healthy control sets, consistent with antigen-driven responses.

Library construction relied on RACE. Instrument on record: NextSeq 500. During library preparation, unique molecular identifiers were attached to individual cDNA molecules so that TCRs could be counted in a quantitative, reproducible way. For every blood RNA sample, sequencing covered both the TCR alpha and TCR beta chains. On the study's bioinformatics: The median number of TCRs per sample was some 100,000, ranging from about 20,000 to 690,600. V, J and CDR3 annotation of the TCR reads was carried out using the Decombinator software suite. For PS versus PT1 abundance plots, all samples were subsampled to the same number of TCRs (28,000). TCRs were defined as expanded if absent before sensitization and observed at least eight times at the 2-week time point. TCRdb passed the public sequencing reads through fastp at Q25 and MiXCR, retaining productive beta sequences. One record per CDR3 amino acid sequence lists the most common genes and DNA. The V and J calls, along with clone size, are taken from TCRdb and not from the paper's own processing. The sample records over 300,000 distinct CDR3 sequences, more than 4.5% of which are singletons. The ten most abundant clones make up approximately 2.4% of the sample.

From the cysteine through the phenylalanine, the CDR3 covers 14 amino acids. Only the CDR3 DNA stays, 42 bases, in frame from base 1. CDR1 and CDR2 are read off the germline V gene as SGHRS and YFSETQ. Germline trimming amounts to 3 bases on V and 2 bases on J, with 4 as the count of junction bases outside the gene matches. The sample's time point label, decoded: pre-sensitization, week 0. This specimen's treatment or condition label, interpreted: therapeutic diphenylcyclopropenone sensitization with weekly scalp DPC. At each patch-test visit, blood was drawn before the patch test was applied. Eligible patients were aged 18 to 70, diagnosed with alopecia, deemed suitable for DPC therapy, and excluded if pregnant. Total RNA was extracted from unfractionated whole blood collected in Tempus Blood RNA tubes. As to this clonotype: Its specific antigen is unknown. No clone much larger than this one lies a single base away; base qualities are absent.

The V and J segments used are TRBV5-1 and TRBJ1-1, and TRBD1 matches 7 of the central bases. The receptor was derived from a woman aged 45-59 years with alopecia areata. Some clones in this sample may be carry-over from other donors' samples. The sequences come from whole blood, collected in connection with sensitization to the hapten diphenylcyclopropenone (DPC). CDR3 region: CASSSEGGNTEAFF. The sequenced DNA is TGCGCCAGCAGCTCCGAAGGGGGCAACACTGAAGCTTTCTTT.